Included here is one TCR beta chain sequence, with context. What it binds is not known. Sequencing of TCR beta covered CD8+ and CD4+ T cells obtained from blood. An input of 0.5 to 1 ug of RNA was subjected to reverse transcription using random hexamers. Multiplex PCR with immunoSEQ amplified the TCR beta CDR3 across 54 Vbeta and 13 Jbeta. MiXCR was run by TCRdb on the immunoSEQ multiplex PCR reads, yielding one entry per CDR3 protein. The sample lists more than 150,000 distinct CDR3 sequences, around 94% seen once, with 0.14% in the top ten. The record originates from a study of CD8 T cells in Susac syndrome. Germline V gene sequence: CDR1 SNHLY, CDR2 FYNNEI. The CDR3 has 14 amino acids. V lost 4 bases, J lost 6 bases, and 4 bases stayed unmatched. General observations from the study: The study acknowledged a relatively small number of individuals in its TCR sequencing and HLA analysis.

This rearrangement joins TRBV2 to TRBJ1-5, with TRBD1 matching 9 bases. The sequence derives from a human donor in good health. The sequencing input was CD4+ T cells from PBMCs. CDR3 loop: CASSGQGGGQPQHF. The CDR3 nucleotides are TGTGCCAGCAGTGGACAGGGGGGAGGTCAGCCCCAGCATTTT.